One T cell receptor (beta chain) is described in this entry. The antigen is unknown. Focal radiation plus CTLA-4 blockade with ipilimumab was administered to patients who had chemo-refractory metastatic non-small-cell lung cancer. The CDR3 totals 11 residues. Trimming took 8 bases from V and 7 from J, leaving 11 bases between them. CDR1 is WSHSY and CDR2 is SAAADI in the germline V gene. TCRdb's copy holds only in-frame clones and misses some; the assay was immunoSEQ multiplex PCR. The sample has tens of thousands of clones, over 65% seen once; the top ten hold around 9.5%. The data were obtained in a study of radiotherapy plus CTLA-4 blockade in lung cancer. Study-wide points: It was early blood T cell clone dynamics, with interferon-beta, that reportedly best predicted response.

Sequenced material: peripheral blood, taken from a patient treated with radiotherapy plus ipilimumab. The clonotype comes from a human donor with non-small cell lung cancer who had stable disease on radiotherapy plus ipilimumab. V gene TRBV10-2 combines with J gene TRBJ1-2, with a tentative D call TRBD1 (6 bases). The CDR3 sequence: CASGTSGGYTF. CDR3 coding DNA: TGCGCCAGCGGGACATCAGGTGGCTACACCTTC.